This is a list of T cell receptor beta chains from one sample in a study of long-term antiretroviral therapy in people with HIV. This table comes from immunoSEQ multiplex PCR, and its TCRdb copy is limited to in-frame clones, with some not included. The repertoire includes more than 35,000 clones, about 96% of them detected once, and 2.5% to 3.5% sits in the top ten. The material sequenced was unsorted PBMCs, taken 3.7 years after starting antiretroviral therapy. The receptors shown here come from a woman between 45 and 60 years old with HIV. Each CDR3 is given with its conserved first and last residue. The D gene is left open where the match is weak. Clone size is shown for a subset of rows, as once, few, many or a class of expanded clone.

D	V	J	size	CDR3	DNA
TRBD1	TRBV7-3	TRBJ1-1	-	CASSLRGTANTEAFF	TGTGCCAGCAGCTTAAGAGGGACAGCTAACACTGAAGCTTTCTTT
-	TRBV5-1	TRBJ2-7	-	CASSLSQGPYEQYF	TGCGCCAGCAGCCTATCACAGGGCCCCTACGAGCAGTACTTC
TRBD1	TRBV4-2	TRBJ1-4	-	CASSRTGTGGGTNEKLFF	TGTGCCAGCAGCCGAACCGGGACAGGGGGCGGAACTAATGAAAAACTGTTTTTT
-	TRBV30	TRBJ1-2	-	CAQGPGGYGYTF	TGTGCCCAGGGGCCCGGAGGGTATGGCTACACCTTC
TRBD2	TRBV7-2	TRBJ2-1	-	CASSKPAGGPTNEQFF	TGTGCCAGCAGCAAGCCCGCGGGGGGGCCTACAAATGAGCAGTTCTTC
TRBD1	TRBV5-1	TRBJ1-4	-	CASRIGTGGTNEKLFF	TGCGCCAGCAGAATCGGGACAGGAGGCACTAATGAAAAACTGTTTTTT
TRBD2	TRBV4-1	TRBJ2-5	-	CASSQDGLAEVYGQETQYF	TGCGCCAGCAGCCAAGATGGACTAGCGGAGGTTTATGGACAAGAGACCCAGTACTTC
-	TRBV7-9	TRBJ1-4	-	CASSLWGDEKLFF	TGTGCCAGCAGCTTATGGGGGGACGAAAAACTGTTTTTT
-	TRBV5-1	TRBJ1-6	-	CASSFDVQGNSPLHF	TGCGCCAGCAGCTTCGATGTACAGGGAAATTCACCCCTCCACTTT
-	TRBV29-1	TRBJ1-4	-	CSVRLYDRLNEKLFF	TGCAGCGTTCGCCTTTATGACAGGCTTAATGAAAAACTGTTTTTT
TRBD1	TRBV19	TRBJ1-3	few	CASSTGGTGGLRGSGNTIYF	TGTGCCAGTAGTACTGGGGGGACAGGGGGCTTAAGAGGTTCTGGAAACACCATATATTTT
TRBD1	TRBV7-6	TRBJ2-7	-	CASSLSGDRGQQYF	TGTGCCAGCAGCTTGTCGGGAGACAGGGGGCAACAGTACTTC
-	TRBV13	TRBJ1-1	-	CASSNRENMNTEAFF	TGTGCCAGCAGTAACAGGGAAAATATGAACACTGAAGCTTTCTTT
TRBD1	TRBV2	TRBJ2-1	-	CASSPGQGADEQFF	TGTGCCAGCAGTCCGGGACAGGGGGCTGATGAGCAGTTCTTC
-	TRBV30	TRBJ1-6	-	CAWSLDSYNSPLHF	TGTGCCTGGAGTTTGGACTCCTATAATTCACCCCTCCACTTT
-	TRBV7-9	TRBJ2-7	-	CASSRGYYEQYF	TGTGCCAGCAGCAGGGGGTACTACGAGCAGTACTTC
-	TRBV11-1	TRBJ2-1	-	CASSLRTGLSYNEQFF	TGTGCCAGCAGCTTGAGGACGGGGCTCTCCTACAATGAGCAGTTCTTC
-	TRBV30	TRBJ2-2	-	CAWSVIEAAANTGELFF	TGTGCCTGGAGTGTAATAGAGGCGGCTGCGAACACCGGGGAGCTGTTTTTT
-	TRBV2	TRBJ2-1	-	CASTRDSSYNEQFF	TGTGCCAGCACCAGGGACTCCTCCTACAATGAGCAGTTCTTC
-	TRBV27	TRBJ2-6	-	CASSFILGDSGANVLTF	TGTGCCAGCAGTTTTATACTAGGAGACTCTGGGGCCAACGTCCTGACTTTC
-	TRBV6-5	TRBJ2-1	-	CASSQGGSHEQFF	TGTGCCAGCAGTCAGGGGGGATCCCATGAGCAGTTCTTC
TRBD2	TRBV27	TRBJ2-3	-	CASSYSGVATDTQYF	TGTGCCAGCAGTTATAGCGGGGTGGCAACAGATACGCAGTATTTT
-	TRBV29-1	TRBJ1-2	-	CSVPGIWDGYTF	TGCAGCGTTCCAGGGATTTGGGATGGCTACACCTTC
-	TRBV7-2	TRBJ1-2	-	CASSTVADSYGYTF	TGTGCCAGCAGCACGGTGGCAGATTCCTATGGCTACACCTTC
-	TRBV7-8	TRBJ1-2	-	CASSFGDPNYGYTF	TGTGCCAGCAGCTTTGGGGACCCTAACTATGGCTACACCTTC
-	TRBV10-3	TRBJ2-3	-	CAISDGTPSDTQYF	TGTGCCATCAGCGACGGGACGCCAAGCGATACGCAGTATTTT
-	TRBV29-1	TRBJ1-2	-	CSVGNSYGYTF	TGCAGCGTTGGGAACAGCTATGGCTACACCTTC
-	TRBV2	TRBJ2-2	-	CASSEGLAGNTGELFF	TGTGCCAGCAGTGAAGGTCTGGCGGGAAACACCGGGGAGCTGTTTTTT
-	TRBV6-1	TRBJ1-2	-	CASSARVRNYGYTF	TGTGCCAGCAGTGCTAGAGTTCGTAACTATGGCTACACCTTC
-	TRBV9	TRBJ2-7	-	CASSVAEGHSYEQYF	TGTGCCAGCAGCGTAGCGGAGGGGCACTCCTACGAGCAGTACTTC
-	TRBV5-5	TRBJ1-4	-	CASSLAGVDEKLFF	TGTGCCAGCAGCTTGGCAGGGGTGGACGAAAAACTGTTTTTT
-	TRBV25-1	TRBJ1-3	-	CASSESGGSGNTIYF	TGTGCCAGCAGTGAATCCGGCGGCTCTGGAAACACCATATATTTT
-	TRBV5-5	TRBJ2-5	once	CASSVGSAGTWETQYF	TGTGCCAGCAGCGTGGGGTCCGCGGGGACGTGGGAGACCCAGTACTTC
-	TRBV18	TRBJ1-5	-	CASSPERRPRQNQPQHF	TGTGCCAGCTCACCAGAGAGGAGGCCGCGGCAAAATCAGCCCCAGCATTTT
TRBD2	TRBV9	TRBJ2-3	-	CASSVVGLAGGRDTQYF	TGTGCCAGCAGCGTAGTAGGGCTAGCGGGGGGTAGGGATACGCAGTATTTT
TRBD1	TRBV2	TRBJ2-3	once	CASSRGTGLGTDTQYF	TGTGCCAGCAGTAGAGGGACAGGCCTTGGCACAGATACGCAGTATTTT
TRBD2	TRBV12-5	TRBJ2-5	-	CASGRGDMETQYF	TGTGCTAGTGGACGGGGGGATATGGAGACCCAGTACTTC
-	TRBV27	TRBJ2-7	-	CASSYRERYEQYF	TGTGCCAGCAGTTATAGGGAGCGGTACGAGCAGTACTTC
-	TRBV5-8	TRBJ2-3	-	CASSLADTQYF	TGTGCCAGCAGCTTAGCAGATACGCAGTATTTT
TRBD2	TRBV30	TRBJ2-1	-	CAWSVLLAGFYNEQFF	TGTGCCTGGAGTGTACTTCTAGCGGGCTTCTACAATGAGCAGTTCTTC
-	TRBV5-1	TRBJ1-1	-	CASSLSLGNTEAFF	TGCGCCAGCAGCTTGTCTTTGGGGAACACTGAAGCTTTCTTT